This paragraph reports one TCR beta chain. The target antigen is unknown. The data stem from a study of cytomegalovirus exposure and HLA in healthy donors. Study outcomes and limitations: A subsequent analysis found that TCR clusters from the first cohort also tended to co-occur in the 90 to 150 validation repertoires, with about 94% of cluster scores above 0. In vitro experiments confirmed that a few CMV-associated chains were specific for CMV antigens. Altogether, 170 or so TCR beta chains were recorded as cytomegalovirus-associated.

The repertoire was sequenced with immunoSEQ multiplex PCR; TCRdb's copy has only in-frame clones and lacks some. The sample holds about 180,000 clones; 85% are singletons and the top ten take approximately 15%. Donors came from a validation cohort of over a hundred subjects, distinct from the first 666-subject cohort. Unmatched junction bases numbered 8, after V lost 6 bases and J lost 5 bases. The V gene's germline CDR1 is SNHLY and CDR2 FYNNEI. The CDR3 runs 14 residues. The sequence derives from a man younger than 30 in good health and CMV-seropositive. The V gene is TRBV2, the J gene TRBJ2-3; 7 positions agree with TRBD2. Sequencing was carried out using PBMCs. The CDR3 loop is CASSSGGSQDTQYF. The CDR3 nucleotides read TGTGCCAGCAGCTCTGGCGGGAGCCAAGATACGCAGTATTTT.